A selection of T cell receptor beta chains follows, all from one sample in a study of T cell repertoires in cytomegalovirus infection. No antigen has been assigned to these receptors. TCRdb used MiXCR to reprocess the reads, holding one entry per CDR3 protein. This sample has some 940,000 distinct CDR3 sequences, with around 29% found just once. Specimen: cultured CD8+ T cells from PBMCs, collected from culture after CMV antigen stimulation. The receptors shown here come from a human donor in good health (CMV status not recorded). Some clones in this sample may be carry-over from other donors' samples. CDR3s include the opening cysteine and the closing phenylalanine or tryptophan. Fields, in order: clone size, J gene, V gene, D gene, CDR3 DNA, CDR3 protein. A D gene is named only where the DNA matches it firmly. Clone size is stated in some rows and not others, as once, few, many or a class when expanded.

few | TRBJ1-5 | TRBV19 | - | TGTGCCAGTACCCGGTACGGGAGCAATCAGCCCCAGCATTTT | CASTRYGSNQPQHF
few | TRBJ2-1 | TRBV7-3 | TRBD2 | TGTGCCAGCAGCTTAACTGGACTAGTTCACAATGAGCAGTTCTTC | CASSLTGLVHNEQFF
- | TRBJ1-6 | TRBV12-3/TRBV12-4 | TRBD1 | TGTGCCAGCAGGACAGGGCCAGGCGATAATTCACCCCTCCACTTT | CASRTGPGDNSPLHF
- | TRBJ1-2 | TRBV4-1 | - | TGCGCCAGCAGCCAAGAAGTCCGGCTAATCAACTATGGCTACACCTTC | CASSQEVRLINYGYTF
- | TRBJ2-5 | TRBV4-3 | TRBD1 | TGCGCCAGCAGCCGGTCCGGACAGGGCTTGGAGACCCAGTACTTC | CASSRSGQGLETQYF
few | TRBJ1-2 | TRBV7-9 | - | TGTGCCAGCAGCTTCCTCCCAGGTTTTAACTATGGCTACACCTTC | CASSFLPGFNYGYTF
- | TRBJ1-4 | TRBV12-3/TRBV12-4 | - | TGTGCCAGCAGTTTTTGGGCAGGGAAGGCGGCTAATGAAAAACTGTTTTTT | CASSFWAGKAANEKLFF
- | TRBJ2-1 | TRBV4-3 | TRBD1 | TGCGCCAGCAGTGGGGGACAGGGCTACAATGAGCAGTTCTTC | CASSGGQGYNEQFF
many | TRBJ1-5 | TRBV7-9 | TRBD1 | TGTGCCAGCAGCTTAGCAGGACAGGCGGGCAATCAGCCCCAGCATTTT | CASSLAGQAGNQPQHF
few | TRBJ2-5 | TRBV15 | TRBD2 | TGTGCCACCAGCAGGGCGGGGCGGGGGATCCAAGAGACCCAGTACTTC | CATSRAGRGIQETQYF
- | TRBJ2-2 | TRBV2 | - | TGTGCCACCGTACGTGACACCGGGGAGCTGTTTTTT | CATVRDTGELFF
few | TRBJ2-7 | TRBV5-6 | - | TGTGCCAGCAGCTTGGATCTCAGGGGACACGAGCAGTACTTC | CASSLDLRGHEQYF
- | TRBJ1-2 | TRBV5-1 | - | TGCGCCAGCAGCTACACAGGGTATGGCTACACCTTC | CASSYTGYGYTF
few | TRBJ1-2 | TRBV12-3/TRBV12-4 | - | TGTGCCAGCAGTTTTACCCGCTATGGCTACACCTTC | CASSFTRYGYTF
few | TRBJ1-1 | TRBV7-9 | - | TGTGCCAGCAGCTCCGGGGACCGATCCACTGAAGCTTTCTTT | CASSSGDRSTEAFF
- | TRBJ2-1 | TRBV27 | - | TGTGCCAGCAGTCACGGCGGCCGTACTGAGCAGTTCTTC | CASSHGGRTEQFF
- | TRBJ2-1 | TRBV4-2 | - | TGTGCCAGCAGCCAAGGGGGCCCGGCGCAGGATGAGCAGTTCTTC | CASSQGGPAQDEQFF
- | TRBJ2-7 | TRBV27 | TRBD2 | TGTGCCAGCAGTTACTCGGCGGGGGGGGACGAGCAGTACTTC | CASSYSAGGDEQYF
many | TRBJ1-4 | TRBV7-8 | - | TGTGCCAGCAGCTTAGACAGACAGCTAAATGAAAAACTGTTTTTT | CASSLDRQLNEKLFF
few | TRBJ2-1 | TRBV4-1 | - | TGCGCCAGCAGCCCGTCTGTGGGGGCTACCTACAATGAGCAGTTCTTC | CASSPSVGATYNEQFF
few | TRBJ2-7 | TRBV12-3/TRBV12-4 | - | TGTGCCAGCAGTCCCGGGGACCGAGAGTCCTACGAGCAGTACTTC | CASSPGDRESYEQYF
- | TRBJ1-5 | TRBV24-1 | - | TGTGCCACCAGTGATTCCGACAGCGGACCCCAGCATTTT | CATSDSDSGPQHF
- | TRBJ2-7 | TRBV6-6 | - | TGTGCCAGCACCCTAAAGGGGGTCCTTTACGAGCAGTACTTC | CASTLKGVLYEQYF
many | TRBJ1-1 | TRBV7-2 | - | TGTGCCAGCAGCTTAGATCTCCTGGCGGGAGACACTGAAGCTTTCTTT | CASSLDLLAGDTEAFF
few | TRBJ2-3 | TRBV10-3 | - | TGTGCCATCAGTGAGTCGATCAGTGACACCTACACAGATACGCAGTATTTT | CAISESISDTYTDTQYF
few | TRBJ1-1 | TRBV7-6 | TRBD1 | TGTGCCAGCAGCGGGACAGGGCGTTCGGGGGGAACTGAAGCTTTCTTT | CASSGTGRSGGTEAFF
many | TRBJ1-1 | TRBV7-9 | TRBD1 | TGTGCCAGCAGCCCTAACCCGGACAGGGTACCCACTGAAGCTTTCTTT | CASSPNPDRVPTEAFF
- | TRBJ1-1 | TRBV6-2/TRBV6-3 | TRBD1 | TGTGCCAGCACCCTACAGGGGTGGTACACTGAAGCTTTCTTT | CASTLQGWYTEAFF
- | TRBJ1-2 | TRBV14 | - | TGTGCCAGCAGCCCTGGAGGGGCCGCTGGCTACACCTTC | CASSPGGAAGYTF
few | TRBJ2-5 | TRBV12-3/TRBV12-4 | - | - | CASSSSTRQETQYF
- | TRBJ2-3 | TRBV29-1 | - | TGCAGCGTCGATATACGGAGCACAGATACGCAGTATTTT | CSVDIRSTDTQYF
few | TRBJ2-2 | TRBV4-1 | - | TGCGCCAGCAGCCAAGTTCAGGGGGGAATCACCGGGGAGCTGTTTTTT | CASSQVQGGITGELFF